This T cell receptor beta chain was recovered during a study of blood T cell repertoires in COVID-19. TCRdb keeps only in-frame clones here, not all; method: immunoSEQ multiplex PCR. The sample lists fewer than 60,000 clones, about 90% occurring once. Germline assignment: CDR1 LNHDA and CDR2 SQIVND (reference sequence). The J segment lost 7 bases and the V segment lost 5 bases, leaving 11 bases of the junction unmatched. The CDR3 spans 15 residues. The rearrangement joins TRBV19 to TRBJ1-2, with TRBD1 matching 9 bases. The clonotype originates from a human donor with acute or convalescent COVID-19. The donor label of this sample is uncertain. Material for sequencing was peripheral blood. The CDR3 loop reads CASSVSPGQGAGYTF. Written as DNA, the CDR3 is TGTGCCAGTAGTGTTAGCCCGGGACAGGGTGCTGGCTACACCTTC.